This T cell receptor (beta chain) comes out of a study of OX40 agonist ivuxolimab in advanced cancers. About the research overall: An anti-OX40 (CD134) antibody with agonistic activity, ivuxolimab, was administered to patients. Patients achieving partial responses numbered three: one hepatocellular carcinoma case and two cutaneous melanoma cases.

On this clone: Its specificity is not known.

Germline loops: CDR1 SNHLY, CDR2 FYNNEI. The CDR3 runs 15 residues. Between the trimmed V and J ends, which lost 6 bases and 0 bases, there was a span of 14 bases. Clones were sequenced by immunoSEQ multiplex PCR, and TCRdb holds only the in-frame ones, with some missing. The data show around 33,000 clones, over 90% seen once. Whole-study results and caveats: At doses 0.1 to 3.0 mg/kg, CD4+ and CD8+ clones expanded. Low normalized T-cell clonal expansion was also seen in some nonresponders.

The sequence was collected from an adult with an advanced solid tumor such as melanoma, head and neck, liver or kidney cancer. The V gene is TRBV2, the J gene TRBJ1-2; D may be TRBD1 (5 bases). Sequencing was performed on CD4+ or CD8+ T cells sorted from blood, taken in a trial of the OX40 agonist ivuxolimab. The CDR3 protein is CASSGRQTTNYGYTF. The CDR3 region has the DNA TGTGCCAGCAGCGGTAGACAGACTACTAACTATGGCTACACCTTC.